The entry below describes one T cell receptor (beta chain). An end of the junction differs from the germline gene, which may be a read error. This specimen belongs to a study of blood T cell repertoires in COVID-19. Study background: From the United States, Italy and Spain came samples of acute and convalescent COVID-19.

The cohort comprised adults aged about 18 to 89 years residing in 20 to 30 US areas. Participants' reported clinical history set cohort assignment. Per the original methods: How many nucleated cells were present was estimated from reference gene primer amplification. The repertoire was sequenced with immunoSEQ multiplex PCR; TCRdb's copy has only in-frame clones and lacks some. Clone size and V and J calls were adopted from that table, with D and trimming inferred from the DNA. The top ten clones hold roughly 19% of a sample with approximately 150,000 clones, 70% to 80% of them seen once. CDR1 is SNHLY and CDR2 is FYNNEI in the germline V gene. This CDR3 region has 12 residues.

The TCR sequence derives from a woman in her seventies in a cohort exposed to, infected with or recovered from COVID-19 (not recorded which). Source material: PBMCs or T cells enriched from blood (not recorded which). This rearrangement joins TRBV2 to TRBJ2-1, with 9 bases lining up with TRBD2. CDR3 residues: CASSAGGRVVLF. As DNA, the CDR3 is TGTGCCAGCAGTGCTGGCGGGAGGGTAGTCCTCTTC.